This T cell receptor (beta chain) stems from a study of blood T cell repertoires in COVID-19. About the study: Whether acute or convalescent, the COVID-19 samples came from the United States, Italy and Spain. PBMCs, B-cell-depleted T cells, or T cells provided the cDNA or gDNA that made up the material.

This clone appeared once. Trimming took 4 bases from V and 1 from J, leaving 13 bases between them. The length of the CDR3 is 15 residues. CDR1 LNHDA and CDR2 SQIVND come from the germline V gene (reference sequence). Assay used: immunoSEQ multiplex PCR; TCRdb lists only in-frame clones, some missing. The sample consists of roughly 54,000 clones, about nine tenths of them appearing once. Material: peripheral blood. The source of this sequence is a human donor in a cohort sampled during active COVID-19. The chain has TRBV19 and TRBJ1-1; D might be TRBD1 (6 bases). Here the CDR3 reads CASSRGQLKNTEAFF. The CDR3 nucleotides are TGTGCCAGTAGTAGAGGACAGTTAAAGAACACTGAAGCTTTCTTT.